This is a list of T cell receptor beta chains from one sample in a study of T cell repertoires in cytomegalovirus infection. From the reads, TCRdb called clonotypes with MiXCR, one entry per CDR3 protein. The sample yields approximately 500,000 distinct CDR3 sequences, more than 25% seen once. The sequencing input was PBMCs. These receptors came from a human donor in good health (CMV status not recorded). Some clones in this sample may be carry-over from other donors' samples. Both conserved end residues are part of each CDR3. Part of the rows lack a size; the others show once, few, many or a class for expanded clones.

V gene	J gene	clone size	CDR3 protein
TRBV7-2	TRBJ2-3	few	CASRDGTSGARSTDTQYF
TRBV27	TRBJ1-1	many	CASSFRNQGTAEAFF
TRBV6-1	TRBJ2-7	few	CASSYSSGSRGYEQYF
TRBV28	TRBJ2-2	few	CASSLAGRELFF
TRBV20-1	TRBJ2-7	many	CSADVLSYEQYF
TRBV19	TRBJ1-2	few	CASSTRTGANYGYTF
TRBV7-2	TRBJ2-1	many	CASSLEADYNEQFF
TRBV5-4	TRBJ1-6	.	CASSLELGRPRLF
TRBV7-8	TRBJ2-1	few	CASSLGWGTNNEQFF
TRBV20-1	TRBJ2-3	.	CSARDPATSTDTQYF
TRBV7-6	TRBJ2-1	.	CASSSSITGMLAGGPGDEQFF